Sequencing of this TCR beta chain was carried out in a study of blood T cell repertoires in COVID-19 (dated by TCRdb to 2019 to 2021). The study in broad terms: Samples covering the acute and convalescent phases of COVID-19 were provided by collaborators in the United States, Italy and Spain. The material from the prospective study consisted of cDNA or gDNA derived from T cells, B-cell-depleted T cells, or PBMCs. Deeply sampled blood TCRbeta repertoires from subjects exposed to, actively infected with, or recovered from COVID-19 were included in the dataset. The repertoires were released in a freely available public database meant as a resource for research on the immune response to SARS-CoV-2. The samples were drawn from the first 160 participants of the ongoing ImmuneRACE study and from 1,254 subjects provided by 6 global collaborators. The sample metadata nearly always contained a de-identified subject ID, COVID-19 status, age in years and sex. Where HLA class I and class II types were available, the types were taken from metadata supplied by the sample provider, not from assay-based typing. What the authors observed across the whole study: The quantity of clinical and demographic metadata differed by source and by participant and was supplied without curation.

Measured from the cysteine to the phenylalanine, the CDR3 is 15 residues long. Here the CDR3 DNA is all that survives: 45 bases in frame from base 1. The germline V gene specifies MRHNA as CDR1 and SNTAGT as CDR2. V is reduced by 6 bases and J by 0 bases, leaving a spacing of 12 bases between them. TCRbeta CDR3 regions were amplified from genomic DNA by means of the immunoSEQ Assay, a bias-controlled multiplex PCR. On the study's bioinformatics: Within the assay, amplification of reference gene primers was used to estimate how many nucleated cells each sample contained. To quantify the absolute abundance of each unique TCRbeta CDR3 rearrangement, sequence reads were collapsed and filtered. For each sample, productive Simpson clonality was calculated as the square root of Simpson's diversity index across productive rearrangements. The clones in this table, taken by TCRdb from immuneACCESS, are in-frame only. Not every clone is retained; where verified, under half of the shortfall comes from an unresolved V gene, and the cause of the rest is unknown. That table supplies the V and J calls and clone size; D and trimming were determined from the DNA. Present in this sample are more than 150,000 clones, more than 75% of which were seen just once. The leading ten clones occupy approximately 2.5% of the sample.

Each collaborating institution followed its own protocols to collect whole blood in K2EDTA tubes. For TCRbeta analysis, collaborators shipped samples as frozen whole blood, isolated PBMCs, or DNA extracted from either of those sample types. This clone has just a few counts. It lacks a known antigen. No much larger clonotype is one base removed from it; base qualities were not supplied. The chain couples TRBV6-4 to TRBJ1-5; the D gene is not confidently resolved. The source is a man aged 40-55 years with active or convalescent COVID-19. What was sequenced was peripheral blood. The DNA sequence is TGTGCCAGCAGAAAACAAAGAGGTAGCAATCAGCCCCAGCATTTT. Its protein reads: CASRKQRGSNQPQHF.